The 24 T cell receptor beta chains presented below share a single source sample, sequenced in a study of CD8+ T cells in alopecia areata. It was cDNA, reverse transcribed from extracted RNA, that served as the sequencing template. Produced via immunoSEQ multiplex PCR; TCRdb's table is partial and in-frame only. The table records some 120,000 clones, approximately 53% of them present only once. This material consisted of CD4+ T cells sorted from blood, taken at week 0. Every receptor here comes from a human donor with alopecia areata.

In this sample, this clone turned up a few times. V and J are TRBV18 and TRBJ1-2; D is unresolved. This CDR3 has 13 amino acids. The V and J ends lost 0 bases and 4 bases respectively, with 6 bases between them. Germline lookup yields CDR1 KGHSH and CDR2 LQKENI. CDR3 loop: CASSPPAIYGYTF. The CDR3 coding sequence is TGTGCCAGCTCACCACCAGCTATCTATGGCTACACCTTC.

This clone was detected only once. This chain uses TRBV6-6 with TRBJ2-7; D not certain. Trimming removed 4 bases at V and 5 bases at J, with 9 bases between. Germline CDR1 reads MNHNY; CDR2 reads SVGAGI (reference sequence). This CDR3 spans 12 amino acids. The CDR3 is CASSSVMDEQYF. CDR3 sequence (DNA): TGTGCCAGCAGTTCGGTCATGGACGAGCAGTACTTC.

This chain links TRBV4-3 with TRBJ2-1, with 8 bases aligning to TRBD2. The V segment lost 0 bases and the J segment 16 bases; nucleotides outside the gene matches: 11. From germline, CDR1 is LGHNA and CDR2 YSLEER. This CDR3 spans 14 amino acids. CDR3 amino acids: CASSQDRGSGSRFF. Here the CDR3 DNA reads TGCGCCAGCAGCCAAGATCGGGGGAGCGGGAGTCGATTCTTC.

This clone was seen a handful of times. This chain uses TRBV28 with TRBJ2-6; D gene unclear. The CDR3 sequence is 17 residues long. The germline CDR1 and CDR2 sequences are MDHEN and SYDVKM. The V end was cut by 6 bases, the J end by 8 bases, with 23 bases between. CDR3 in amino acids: CASRPLVRPGRTNVLTF. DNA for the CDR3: TGTGCCAGCAGACCATTGGTGCGCCCTGGTAGGACCAACGTCCTGACTTTC.

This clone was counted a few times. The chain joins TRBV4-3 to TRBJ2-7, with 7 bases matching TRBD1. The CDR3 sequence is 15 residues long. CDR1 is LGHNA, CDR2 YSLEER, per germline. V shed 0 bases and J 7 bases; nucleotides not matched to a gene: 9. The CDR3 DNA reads TGCGCCAGCAGCCAAGAAAGGGCAGGGGGTAGGGAGCAGTACTTC. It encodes CASSQERAGGREQYF.

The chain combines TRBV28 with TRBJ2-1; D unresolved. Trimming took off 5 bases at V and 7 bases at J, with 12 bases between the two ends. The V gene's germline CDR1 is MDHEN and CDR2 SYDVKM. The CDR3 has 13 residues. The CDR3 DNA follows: TGTGCCAGCAGTCAAACCGGTCAAAATGAGCAGTTCTTC. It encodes CASSQTGQNEQFF.

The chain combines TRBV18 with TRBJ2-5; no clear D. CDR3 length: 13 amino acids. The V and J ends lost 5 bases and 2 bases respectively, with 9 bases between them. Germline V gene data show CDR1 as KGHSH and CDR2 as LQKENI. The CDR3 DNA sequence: TGTGCCAGCTCAGCCATCCAACAAGAGACCCAGTACTTC. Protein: CASSAIQQETQYF.

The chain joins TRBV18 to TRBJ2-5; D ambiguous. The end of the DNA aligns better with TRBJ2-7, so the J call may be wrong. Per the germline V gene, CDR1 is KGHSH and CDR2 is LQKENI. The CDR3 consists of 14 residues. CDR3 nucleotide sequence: TGTGCCAGCTCACCACTTGAAAGGATCTACGAGCAGTACTTC. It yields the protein CASSPLERIYEQYF.

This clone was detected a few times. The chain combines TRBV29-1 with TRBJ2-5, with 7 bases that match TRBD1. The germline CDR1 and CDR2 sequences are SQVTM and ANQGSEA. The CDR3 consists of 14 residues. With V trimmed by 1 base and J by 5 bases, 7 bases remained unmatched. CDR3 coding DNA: TGCAGCGTTGAAGGAGGAAGGGGGCGGGAGACCCAGTACTTC. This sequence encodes CSVEGGRGRETQYF.

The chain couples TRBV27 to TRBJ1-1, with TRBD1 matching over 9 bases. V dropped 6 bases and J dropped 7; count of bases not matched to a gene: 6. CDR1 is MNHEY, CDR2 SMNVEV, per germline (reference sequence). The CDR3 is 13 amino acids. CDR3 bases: TGTGCCAGCAGCCGGGACAGGGAGAGTGAAGCTTTCTTT. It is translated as CASSRDRESEAFF.

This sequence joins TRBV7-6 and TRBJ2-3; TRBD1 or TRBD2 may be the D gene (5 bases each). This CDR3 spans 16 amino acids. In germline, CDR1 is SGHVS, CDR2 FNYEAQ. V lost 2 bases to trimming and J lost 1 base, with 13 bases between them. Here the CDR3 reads CASSLSPGTGTDTQYF. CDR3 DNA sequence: TGTGCCAGCAGCTTAAGCCCCGGGACGGGCACAGATACGCAGTATTTT.

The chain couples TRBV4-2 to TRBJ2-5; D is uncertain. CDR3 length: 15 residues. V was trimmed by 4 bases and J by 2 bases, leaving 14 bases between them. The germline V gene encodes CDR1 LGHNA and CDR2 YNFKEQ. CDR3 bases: TGTGCCAGCAGCCCTCTGGCAAGGGATCAAGAGACCCAGTACTTC. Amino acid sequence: CASSPLARDQETQYF.

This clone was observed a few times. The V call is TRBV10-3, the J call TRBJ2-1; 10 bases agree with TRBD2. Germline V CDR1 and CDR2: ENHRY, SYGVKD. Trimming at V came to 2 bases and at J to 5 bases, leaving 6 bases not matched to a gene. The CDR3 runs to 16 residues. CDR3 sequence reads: CAISEMTSGPDNEQFF. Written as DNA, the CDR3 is TGTGCCATCAGTGAGATGACTAGCGGGCCCGACAATGAGCAGTTCTTC.

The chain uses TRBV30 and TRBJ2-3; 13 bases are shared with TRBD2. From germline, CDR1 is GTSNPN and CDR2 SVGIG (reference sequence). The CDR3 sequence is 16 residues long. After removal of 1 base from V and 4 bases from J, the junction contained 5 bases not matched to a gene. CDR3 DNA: TGTGCCTGGAGTGCCGGACTAGCGGGAGCGGCAGATACGCAGTATTTT. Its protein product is CAWSAGLAGAADTQYF.

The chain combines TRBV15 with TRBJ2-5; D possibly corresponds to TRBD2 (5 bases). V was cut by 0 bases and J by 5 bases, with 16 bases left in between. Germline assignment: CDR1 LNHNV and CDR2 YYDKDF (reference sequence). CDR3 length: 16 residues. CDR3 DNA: TGTGCCACCAGCAGAGATCAAGCGGCACTCCACGAGACCCAGTACTTC. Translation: CATSRDQAALHETQYF.

This chain's CDR3 is CASSSVWSGRSSYNEQFF. DNA of the CDR3: TGTGCCAGCAGTTCTGTTTGGAGCGGGAGGAGCTCCTACAATGAGCAGTTCTTC. J is TRBJ2-1 and V is TRBV28; 9 nucleotides align to TRBD2. Trimming took 4 bases from V and 0 from J; bases not matched to a gene: 10. CDR3 length equals 18 residues. Germline values: CDR1 MDHEN, CDR2 SYDVKM.

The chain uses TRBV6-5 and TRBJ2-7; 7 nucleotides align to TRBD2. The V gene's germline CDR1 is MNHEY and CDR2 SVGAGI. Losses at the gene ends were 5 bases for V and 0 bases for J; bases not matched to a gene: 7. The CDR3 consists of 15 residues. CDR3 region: CASSGPSGYSYEQYF. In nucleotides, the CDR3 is TGTGCCAGCAGTGGACCTAGCGGTTACTCCTACGAGCAGTACTTC.

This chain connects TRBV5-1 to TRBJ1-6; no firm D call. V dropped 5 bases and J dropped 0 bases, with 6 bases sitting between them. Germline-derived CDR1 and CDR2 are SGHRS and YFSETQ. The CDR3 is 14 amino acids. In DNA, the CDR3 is TGCGCCAGCAGTTTGAACTCCTATAATTCACCCCTCCACTTT. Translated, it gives CASSLNSYNSPLHF.

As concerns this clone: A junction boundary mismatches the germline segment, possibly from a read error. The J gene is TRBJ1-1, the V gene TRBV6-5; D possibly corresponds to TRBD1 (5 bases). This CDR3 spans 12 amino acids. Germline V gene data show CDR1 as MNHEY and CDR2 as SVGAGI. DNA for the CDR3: TGTGCCAGCAGTTACGAACTTGGAAAGGGGAGATTT. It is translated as CASSYELGKGRF.

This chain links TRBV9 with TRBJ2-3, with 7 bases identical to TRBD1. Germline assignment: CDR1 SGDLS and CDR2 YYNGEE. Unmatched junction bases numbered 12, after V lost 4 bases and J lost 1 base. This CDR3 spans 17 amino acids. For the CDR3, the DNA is TGTGCCAGCAGCCCTGAGGGGGCCTATAGGGGCACAGATACGCAGTATTTT. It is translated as CASSPEGAYRGTDTQYF.

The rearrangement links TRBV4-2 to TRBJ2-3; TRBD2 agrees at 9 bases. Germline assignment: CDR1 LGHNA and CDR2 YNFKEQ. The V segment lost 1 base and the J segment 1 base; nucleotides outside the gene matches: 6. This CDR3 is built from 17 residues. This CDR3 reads CASSQGLAGTRTDTQYF. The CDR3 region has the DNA TGTGCCAGCAGCCAAGGCCTAGCGGGGACCCGCACAGATACGCAGTATTTT.

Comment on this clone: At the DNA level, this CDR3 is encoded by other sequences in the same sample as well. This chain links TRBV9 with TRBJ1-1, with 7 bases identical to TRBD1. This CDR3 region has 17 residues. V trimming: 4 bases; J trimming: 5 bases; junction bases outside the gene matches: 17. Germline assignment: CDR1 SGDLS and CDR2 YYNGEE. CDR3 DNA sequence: TGTGCCAGCAGCCCCCGGGTCAATAAGGGGGCCTGGACTGAAGCTTTCTTT. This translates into CASSPRVNKGAWTEAFF.

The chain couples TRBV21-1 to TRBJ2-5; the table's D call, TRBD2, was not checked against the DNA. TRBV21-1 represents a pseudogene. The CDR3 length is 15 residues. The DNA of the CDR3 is TGTGCCAGCAGCAAAAAGACGGGGAGGCGAGAGACCCAGTACTTC. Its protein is CASSKKTGRRETQYF.

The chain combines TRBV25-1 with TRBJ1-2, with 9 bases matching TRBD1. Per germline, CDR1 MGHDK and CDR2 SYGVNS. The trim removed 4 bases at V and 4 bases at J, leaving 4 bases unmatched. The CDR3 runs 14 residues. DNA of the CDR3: TGTGCCAGCAGTGCCGGGACAGGGCTCTATGGCTACACCTTC. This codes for CASSAGTGLYGYTF.